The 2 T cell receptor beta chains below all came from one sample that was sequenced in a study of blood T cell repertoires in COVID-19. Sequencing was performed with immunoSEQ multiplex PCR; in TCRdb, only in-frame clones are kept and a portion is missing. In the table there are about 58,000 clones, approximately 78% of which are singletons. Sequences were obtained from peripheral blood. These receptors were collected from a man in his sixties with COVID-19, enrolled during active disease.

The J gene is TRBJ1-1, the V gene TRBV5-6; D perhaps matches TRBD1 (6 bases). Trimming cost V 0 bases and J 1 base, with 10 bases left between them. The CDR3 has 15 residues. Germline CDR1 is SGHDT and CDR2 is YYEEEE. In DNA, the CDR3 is TGTGCCAGCAGCTTGGGACCGACAGGGAACACTGAAGCTTTCTTT. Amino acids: CASSLGPTGNTEAFF.

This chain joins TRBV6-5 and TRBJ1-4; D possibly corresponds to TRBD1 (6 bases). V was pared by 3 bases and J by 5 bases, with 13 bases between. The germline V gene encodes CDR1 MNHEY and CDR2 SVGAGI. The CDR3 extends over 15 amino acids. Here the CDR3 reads CASSYDRTPNEKLFF. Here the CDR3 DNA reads TGTGCCAGCAGTTATGACAGGACGCCCAATGAAAAACTGTTTTTT.